Below, 30 T cell receptor beta chains from the same sample are listed, as sequenced in a study of radiation and T cells in renal cell carcinoma. Sequencing was performed with immunoSEQ multiplex PCR; in TCRdb, only in-frame clones are kept and a portion is missing. The data contain approximately 120,000 clones, about four fifths of them singletons. Specified time point: baseline pretreatment blood. Treatment reported: 15 Gy SBRT to primary tumor, nephrectomy 4 weeks later. The starting material was blood, obtained from a patient whose treatment included radiotherapy and nephrectomy. The receptors stem from a woman aged 55-69 years with renal cell carcinoma.

This clone was observed a handful of times. This chain uses TRBV19 with TRBJ1-6; D is unclear. CDR3 length equals 13 residues. Germline CDR1 and CDR2: LNHDA and SQIVND (reference sequence). V lost 6 bases and J lost 9, with 12 bases in between. The CDR3 region has the DNA TGTGCCAGTAGGCCGGACTGGGGTTCACCCCTCCACTTT. It is translated as CASRPDWGSPLHF.

The chain is built from TRBV19 and TRBJ1-1, with a weak D call TRBD1 (5 bases). The V end lost 6 bases, the J end lost 1 base, and 12 bases lay between the germline ends. The CDR3 spans 14 residues. Germline CDR1 is LNHDA and CDR2 is SQIVND (reference sequence). CDR3 sequence: CASRERDGNTEAFF. In DNA, the CDR3 is TGTGCCAGTAGAGAGAGGGACGGGAACACTGAAGCTTTCTTT.

The chain uses TRBV28 and TRBJ1-4; D might be TRBD1 (6 bases). This CDR3 contains 15 residues. The germline V gene encodes CDR1 MDHEN and CDR2 SYDVKM. Trimming shortened V by 1 base and J by 7 bases, and 13 bases separated the two germline ends. DNA of the CDR3: TGTGCCAGCAGTTTATCGGGGGGCGCGGGTGAAAAACTGTTTTTT. Its translation: CASSLSGGAGEKLFF.

This chain uses TRBV28 with TRBJ2-7; 8 nucleotides match TRBD1. J was trimmed by 6 bases and V by 7 bases; bases with no gene match: 17. The CDR3 loop spans 16 amino acids. Germline V gene data show CDR1 as MDHEN and CDR2 as SYDVKM. The CDR3 here is CASNTYWGVTGVEQYF. CDR3 nucleotides: TGTGCCAGCAACACTTATTGGGGGGTGACAGGGGTCGAGCAGTACTTC.

The chain recombines TRBV9 with TRBJ2-1; 8 bases match TRBD2. The CDR3 runs 16 residues. Looked up from germline, CDR1 is SGDLS and CDR2 is YYNGEE. Germline trimming cut 0 bases from V and 4 bases from J; bases unmatched to any gene: 6. CDR3 nucleotide sequence: TGTGCCAGCAGCGTAGTTGAAGCGGGAGAATACAATGAGCAGTTCTTC. Translating it yields CASSVVEAGEYNEQFF.

V gene TRBV11-2 combines with J gene TRBJ1-4; D is unresolved. Germline V gene data show CDR1 as SGHAT and CDR2 as FQNNGV. Trimming left V 1 base short and J 7 bases short, with 10 bases between. This CDR3 region has 14 residues. The CDR3 sequence: CASSLGPTSEKLFF. CDR3 nucleotides: TGTGCCAGCAGCTTAGGTCCTACCAGTGAAAAACTGTTTTTT.

This clone was counted a few times. V is TRBV7-2 and J is TRBJ1-5; the D is unclear. This CDR3 is 13 amino acids long. CDR1 is SGHTA and CDR2 is FQGNSA in the germline V gene. Trimming left V 3 bases short and J 0 bases short, with 3 bases between. The CDR3 sequence: CASSFGSNQPQHF. DNA of the CDR3: TGTGCCAGCAGCTTCGGTAGCAATCAGCCCCAGCATTTT.

The chain couples TRBV7-2 to TRBJ1-5; D unresolved. The CDR3 consists of 15 residues. CDR1 is SGHTA, CDR2 FQGNSA, per germline. V lost 1 base to trimming and J lost 0 bases, with 7 bases between them. The CDR3 bases are TGTGCCAGCAGCTTAGTGGTCAATAGCAATCAGCCCCAGCATTTT. Protein: CASSLVVNSNQPQHF.

The chain couples TRBV7-3 to TRBJ2-1; D not certain. Germline CDR1 SGHTA, CDR2 FQGTGA. There are 15 residues in the CDR3. V dropped 0 bases and J dropped 0 bases, with 6 bases sitting between them. DNA for the CDR3: TGTGCCAGCAGCTTAACGGCGGACTCCTACAATGAGCAGTTCTTC. The encoded protein is CASSLTADSYNEQFF.

The chain employs TRBV9 and TRBJ2-7; the D is unclear. CDR1 and CDR2 from the germline V gene are SGDLS and YYNGEE. The CDR3 length is 14 residues. Trimming left V 2 bases short and J 2 bases short, with 11 bases between. DNA for the CDR3: TGTGCCAGCAGCGTCGGCGATACCACCTACGAGCAGTACTTC. It is translated as CASSVGDTTYEQYF.

The chain recombines TRBV9 with TRBJ2-5; D is unclear. Looked up from germline, CDR1 is SGDLS and CDR2 is YYNGEE. The CDR3 extends over 16 amino acids. Trimming cost V 0 bases and J 0 bases, with 12 bases left between them. The CDR3 region has the DNA TGTGCCAGCAGCGTAGGGCTTGCAGAGTACCAAGAGACCCAGTACTTC. Translation: CASSVGLAEYQETQYF.

This rearrangement joins TRBV6-6 to TRBJ1-5; TRBD1 agrees at 8 bases. The CDR3 length is 15 residues. V was clipped by 5 bases and J by 4 bases; unmatched bases: 7. The germline V gene has CDR1 MNHNY and CDR2 SVGAGI (reference sequence). The CDR3 DNA sequence: TGTGCCAGCAGTCTCCCGGGACAGGTTAATCAGCCCCAGCATTTT. Translating it yields CASSLPGQVNQPQHF.

The rearrangement links TRBV27 to TRBJ1-5, with D possibly TRBD1 on 6 matching bases. CDR1 and CDR2 (germline): MNHEY, SMNVEV (reference sequence). V was clipped by 2 bases and J by 1 base, with 12 bases between them. This CDR3 has 16 amino acids. In nucleotides, the CDR3 is TGTGCCAGCAGTTTAGGTGGGGGCTCGAGCAATCAGCCCCAGCATTTT. Translated, it gives CASSLGGGSSNQPQHF.

This chain connects TRBV19 to TRBJ1-2; the D gene is possibly TRBD1 (5 bases). Germline V CDR1 and CDR2: LNHDA, SQIVND (reference sequence). The length of the CDR3 is 17 residues. Trimming left V 6 bases short and J 4 bases short, with 24 bases between. The CDR3 spells CASSQPVGGSSGYGYTF. The CDR3 nucleotides read TGTGCCAGTAGCCAACCGGTCGGGGGGAGTTCCGGCTATGGCTACACCTTC.

The V gene is TRBV5-5, the J gene TRBJ1-6; 7 bases match TRBD1. The V gene's germline CDR1 is SGHKS and CDR2 YYEKEE (reference sequence). Trimming at V came to 4 bases and at J to 1 base, leaving 11 bases not matched to a gene. This CDR3 has 18 residues. The CDR3 spells CASSPLRAGGSYNSPLHF. The CDR3 DNA reads as TGTGCCAGCAGCCCGCTTCGGGCAGGGGGATCCTATAATTCACCCCTCCACTTT. The variable domain in full, completed from reference TRBV5-5 and TRBJ1-6, reads DAGVTQSPTHLIKTRGQQVTLRCSPISGHKSVSWYQQVLGQGPQFIFQYYEKEERGRGNFPDRFSARQFPNYSSELNVNALLLGDSALYLCASSPLRAGGSYNSPLHFGNGTRLTVT.

The chain uses TRBV19 and TRBJ2-5; TRBD2 aligns across 7 bases. This CDR3 spans 13 amino acids. Germline CDR1 is LNHDA and CDR2 is SQIVND (reference sequence). Trimming took 9 bases from V and 3 from J; bases not matched to a gene: 7. This CDR3 reads CASSGLAEETQYF. Here the CDR3 DNA reads TGTGCCAGCTCGGGGCTAGCGGAAGAGACCCAGTACTTC.

The rearrangement uses TRBV21-1 and TRBJ1-2. TRBV21-1 counts as a pseudogene. The CDR3 is 16 residues long. For the CDR3, the DNA is TGTGCCAGCAGCACCCGGGACCAGGGTTCGACTTATGGCTACACCTTC. Its protein product is CASSTRDQGSTYGYTF.

The CDR3 spells CASSPTGKGGYEQYF. CDR3 nucleotides: TGTGCCAGCAGTCCGACAGGGAAGGGAGGCTACGAGCAGTACTTC. This chain links TRBV27 with TRBJ2-7, with D possibly TRBD1 on 7 matching bases. The CDR3 sequence is 15 residues long. The V gene's germline CDR1 is MNHEY and CDR2 SMNVEV (reference sequence). Trimming removed 5 bases from V and 3 bases from J, with 17 bases in between.

The chain employs TRBV5-5 and TRBJ1-2; D is perhaps TRBD1 (5 bases). Germline loops: CDR1 SGHKS, CDR2 YYEKEE (reference sequence). Trimming pared 4 bases from V and 6 bases from J, leaving 10 bases between. This CDR3 contains 12 residues. In DNA form, the CDR3 reads TGTGCCAGCAGCGTGCGGGGGAATGGCTACACCTTC. It specifies CASSVRGNGYTF.

Worth noting for this clone: Other DNA sequences within the sample encode an identical CDR3. The chain joins TRBV5-6 to TRBJ2-5; weak D call: TRBD2 (6 bases). This CDR3 spans 13 amino acids. V was pared by 5 bases and J by 3 bases, with 11 bases between. Germline V lookup: CDR1 SGHDT, CDR2 YYEEEE. The CDR3 here is CASSFRREETQYF. CDR3 nucleotides: TGTGCCAGCAGTTTCCGGAGGGAAGAGACCCAGTACTTC.

Only a few counts were recorded for this clone. The genes are TRBV6-4 and TRBJ1-1; D call uncertain. CDR1 and CDR2 from the germline V gene are MRHNA and SNTAGT. The CDR3 spans 14 residues. Trimming removed 7 bases at V and 1 base at J, with 13 bases between. DNA for the CDR3: TGTGCCAGCACCCCTTCCCCGGGGAACACTGAAGCTTTCTTT. Its translation is CASTPSPGNTEAFF.

The V gene is TRBV11-2, the J gene TRBJ1-1, with D possibly being TRBD1 (5 bases). CDR3 length: 14 amino acids. V dropped 3 bases and J dropped 11 bases, with 19 bases sitting between them. Germline CDR1 reads SGHAT; CDR2 reads FQNNGV. The CDR3, as DNA: TGTGCCAGCAGCTTTGGTGGTGGGGACCTGGGGGCTTTCTTT. It translates to CASSFGGGDLGAFF.

This clone is a singleton in its sample. This chain connects TRBV7-3 to TRBJ1-1; D unclear. V lost 5 bases to trimming and J lost 11 bases, with 21 bases between them. Per the germline V gene, CDR1 is SGHTA and CDR2 is FQGTGA. There are 14 residues in the CDR3. CDR3 DNA: TGTGCCAGCAGCCGAGGGAGGGAGGGCTTGGAGGCTTTCTTT. It yields the protein CASSRGREGLEAFF.

The chain uses TRBV6-5 and TRBJ1-1, with 11 bases lining up with TRBD1. Germline loops: CDR1 MNHEY, CDR2 SVGAGI. This CDR3 is built from 14 residues. Unmatched junction bases numbered 5, after V lost 6 bases and J lost 5 bases. Here the CDR3 reads CASRPDRGQTEAFF. CDR3 coding DNA: TGTGCCAGCAGACCGGACAGGGGGCAAACTGAAGCTTTCTTT.

The gene calls are TRBV15 and TRBJ1-1; D is possibly TRBD1 (6 bases). The CDR3 extends over 14 amino acids. Per the germline V gene, CDR1 is LNHNV and CDR2 is YYDKDF (reference sequence). Trimming removed 2 bases at V and 5 bases at J, with 12 bases between. CDR3 in amino acids: CATSRPPRGTEAFF. The DNA for the CDR3 is TGTGCCACCAGCAGACCACCCAGGGGAACTGAAGCTTTCTTT.

This clone was recorded only once. The CDR3 nucleotides are TGTGCCAGCTCACCGACCGGGACGGAGTATGAAAAACTGTTTTTT. Its protein is CASSPTGTEYEKLFF. The gene calls are TRBV18 and TRBJ1-4; maybe TRBD1 (5 bases). Trimming took off 3 bases at V and 6 bases at J, with 14 bases between the two ends. Germline CDR1 and CDR2: KGHSH and LQKENI. The CDR3 has 15 residues.

The chain has TRBV7-8 and TRBJ2-7; 8 bases map to TRBD1. CDR3 size: 15 residues. Unmatched junction bases numbered 6, after V lost 5 bases and J lost 0 bases. The germline gives CDR1 SGHVS, CDR2 FQNEAQ. This CDR3 is CASSRRQGTSYEQYF. CDR3 DNA sequence: TGTGCCAGCAGCCGAAGACAGGGGACCTCCTACGAGCAGTACTTC.

This chain connects TRBV7-6 to TRBJ2-7, with 9 positions matching TRBD1. The trim removed 2 bases at V and 3 bases at J, leaving 8 bases unmatched. The V gene's germline CDR1 is SGHVS and CDR2 FNYEAQ. This CDR3 contains 16 residues. The CDR3 is CASSLTPGTGLYEQYF. In nucleotides, the CDR3 is TGTGCCAGCAGCTTAACCCCCGGGACAGGGCTCTACGAGCAGTACTTC.

This chain joins TRBV19 and TRBJ1-3, with D maybe TRBD1 (5 bases). Trimming removed 5 bases at V and 2 bases at J, with 13 bases between. This CDR3 region has 15 residues. Germline lookup yields CDR1 LNHDA and CDR2 SQIVND (reference sequence). This CDR3 reads CASSPDSTTGNTIYF. The CDR3 nucleotides are TGTGCCAGTAGTCCCGACAGTACGACTGGAAACACCATATATTTT.

The chain has TRBV6-1 and TRBJ1-1; no firm D call. CDR1 MNHNS and CDR2 SASEGT come from the germline V gene. With 4 bases removed from V and 0 bases from J, the gap between germline ends came to 21 bases. The CDR3 spans 18 residues. This chain's CDR3 is CASSGHPLGFRLNTEAFF. CDR3 coding DNA: TGTGCCAGCAGTGGACACCCCCTCGGATTTCGGCTGAACACTGAAGCTTTCTTT.